This TCR beta chain was obtained from a study of blood T cell repertoires in COVID-19. On the study more broadly: Acute-phase and convalescent COVID-19 samples originated in the United States, Italy and Spain.

This clone was recorded only once. Profiled with immunoSEQ multiplex PCR; TCRdb holds only in-frame clones, not every one. The sample has 95,000 to 120,000 clones; approximately 80% are singletons. CDR1 is MNHEY and CDR2 is SVGEGT in the germline V gene. The V end lost 4 bases, the J end lost 0 bases, and 14 bases lay between the germline ends. The CDR3 loop spans 16 amino acids. Input material: peripheral blood. The clonotype originates from a woman aged 70-85 years with acute or convalescent COVID-19. The chain employs TRBV6-2 or TRBV6-3 and TRBJ2-3; TRBD1 is a possible D gene (6 bases). CDR3 loop: CASSSWTAPSTDTQYF. The CDR3 DNA is TGTGCCAGCAGTTCTTGGACAGCACCTAGCACAGATACGCAGTATTTT.